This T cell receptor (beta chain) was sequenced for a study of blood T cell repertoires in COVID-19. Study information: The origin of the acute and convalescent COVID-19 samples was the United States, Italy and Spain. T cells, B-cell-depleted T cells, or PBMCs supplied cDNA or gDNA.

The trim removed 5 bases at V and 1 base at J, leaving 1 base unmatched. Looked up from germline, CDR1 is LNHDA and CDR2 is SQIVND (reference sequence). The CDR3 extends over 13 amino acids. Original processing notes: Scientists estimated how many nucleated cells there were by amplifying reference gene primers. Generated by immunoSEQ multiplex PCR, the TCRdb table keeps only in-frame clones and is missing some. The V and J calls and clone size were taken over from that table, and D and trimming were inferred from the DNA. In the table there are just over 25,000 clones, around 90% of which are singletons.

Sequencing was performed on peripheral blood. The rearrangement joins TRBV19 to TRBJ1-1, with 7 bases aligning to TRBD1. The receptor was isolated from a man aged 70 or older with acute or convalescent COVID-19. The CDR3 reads CASSQGENTEAFF. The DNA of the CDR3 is TGTGCCAGTAGTCAGGGGGAGAACACTGAAGCTTTCTTT.